This record covers a single T cell receptor (beta chain). Its cognate antigen is unknown. This sample was included in a study of T-cell reconstitution after alpha-beta-depleted transplantation in children. This CDR3 contains 15 residues. Germline V gene sequence: CDR1 LNHDA, CDR2 SQIVND (reference sequence). With 3 bases removed from V and 0 bases from J, the gap between germline ends came to 9 bases. Study results and caveats: At the one-year point after transplant, T-cell counts and TCRbeta diversity were found to come mostly from T cells that had been newly produced. Reportedly, only several hundred clones from non-depleted graft cells drove alpha-beta T-cell counts at about two months.

TCRbeta library construction was performed incorporating unique molecular identifiers. TCRdb redid the calling of the PCR reads with MiXCR, one entry per CDR3 protein. Of 55,000 to 70,000 distinct CDR3 sequences listed, roughly a tenth were seen once; the top ten hold less than 15%. The V call is TRBV19, the J call TRBJ2-1; maybe TRBD1 (5 bases). This sequence was found in a boy aged 10-17 years with acute myeloid leukemia, due to receive a stem cell transplant. Sequencing was performed on PBMCs, taken before TCRalphabeta/CD19-depleted stem cell transplant. This CDR3 reads CASSIDRSSYNEQFF. CDR3 DNA sequence: TGTGCCAGTAGTATCGACAGAAGCTCCTACAATGAGCAGTTCTTC. The variable domain in full, completed from reference TRBV19 and TRBJ2-1, reads DGGITQSPKYLFRKEGQNVTLSCEQNLNHDAMYWYRQDPGQGLRLIYYSQIVNDFQKGDIAEGYSVSREKKESFPLTVTSAQKNPTAFYLCASSIDRSSYNEQFFGPGTRLTVL.